A selection of T cell receptor beta chains follows, all from one sample in a study of CD8 T cells in ankylosing spondylitis. One entry per CDR3 protein, called by TCRdb with MiXCR from the 5' RACE reads. Seen here are approximately 180,000 distinct CDR3 sequences, 15% to 20% observed once, and the top ten hold 4.3%. Material for sequencing was blood, either unsorted or a sorted T cell fraction (not recorded which). The receptor source for this set is a male donor aged 10-29 years with ankylosing spondylitis or in good health (not recorded which). The CDR3 runs from the conserved cysteine through the conserved F or W. The D gene is left open where the match is weak. Size is stated for part of the rows, as once, few or many counts, or as a class when the clone is expanded.

TRBJ1-6	TRBV20-1	.	.	11	TGCAGTGCTAGCCCGGGACGGCTGACGGACTTT	CSASPGRLTDF
TRBJ2-2	TRBV9	many	TRBD1	16	TGTGCCAGCAGCGCCACGGACAGGGCGAACACCGGGGAGCTGTTTTTT	CASSATDRANTGELFF
TRBJ2-6	TRBV20-1	many	.	18	TGCAGTGCTAGAGTTGCCACAGGAACGAGCTCTGGGGCCAACGTCCTGACTTTC	CSARVATGTSSGANVLTF
TRBJ2-7	TRBV6-2/TRBV6-3	many	TRBD1	18	TGTGCCAGCAGACGGACCGGGACAGTCCCGATGACAGGCTACGAGCAGTACTTC	CASRRTGTVPMTGYEQYF
TRBJ2-3	TRBV5-6	many	TRBD1	15	TGTGCCAGCAGCGCTGGACAGGGCACATGGAATACGCAGTATTTT	CASSAGQGTWNTQYF
TRBJ2-4	TRBV7-2	many	.	14	TGTGCCAGCAGCTTAAGCCCGGGGAGTGCCATTCAGTACTTC	CASSLSPGSAIQYF
TRBJ2-3	TRBV10-3	many	.	12	TGTGCCATAGCGCTAGCGCCAGATACGCAGTATTTT	CAIALAPDTQYF
TRBJ2-3	TRBV20-1	.	.	15	TGCAGTGCTAGAGATATAGGGAAGGACGCAGATACGCAGTATTTT	CSARDIGKDADTQYF
TRBJ2-3	TRBV9	.	.	13	TGTGCCAGCAGTGGCGGAGGGGCAGATACGCAGTATTTT	CASSGGGADTQYF
TRBJ2-7	TRBV29-1	few	TRBD1	13	TGCAGCGTTGAGGTGGACAGGGCCTACGAGCAGTACTTC	CSVEVDRAYEQYF
TRBJ2-1	TRBV27	many	TRBD2	14	TGTGCCAGCAGTCCACTAGCGGGCAACAATGAGCAGTTCTTC	CASSPLAGNNEQFF
TRBJ2-3	TRBV29-1	.	.	10	TGCAGCGTTGTGGGGACTCGGGAGTATTTT	CSVVGTREYF
TRBJ2-1	TRBV29-1	.	.	15	TGCAGCGCAGTGGCGGGAAGTTTGTCCTACAATGAGCAGTTCTTC	CSAVAGSLSYNEQFF
TRBJ2-2	TRBV4-1	many	TRBD2	18	TGCGCCAGCAGCCAAGCCCCCCAAGCGGGAGGGAACACCGGGGAGCTGTTTTTT	CASSQAPQAGGNTGELFF
TRBJ1-1	TRBV6-1	many	.	14	TGTGCCAGCACCGGCCGGGGAGGGGACACTGAAGCTTTCTTT	CASTGRGGDTEAFF
TRBJ2-3	TRBV7-9	many	.	17	TGTGCCAGCAGCTTGTCTCGGACGCACACTAGCACAGATACGCAGTATTTT	CASSLSRTHTSTDTQYF
TRBJ2-1	TRBV6-2/TRBV6-3	many	TRBD2	16	TGTGCCAGCAGTTACCTCCCTAGCGGGCCCTACAATGAGCAGTTCTTC	CASSYLPSGPYNEQFF
TRBJ2-3	TRBV29-1	once	.	13	TGCAGCGTTGAAGATCGGGCTGTAGGTACGCAGTATTTT	CSVEDRAVGTQYF
TRBJ2-5	TRBV5-1	many	.	13	TGCGCCAGCAGACCCGGCGGGCAAGAGACCCAGTACTTC	CASRPGGQETQYF
TRBJ2-1	TRBV29-1	.	.	14	TGCAGCGCACCAAGAGCGGGTTCCTACAATGAGCAGTTCTTC	CSAPRAGSYNEQFF
TRBJ2-7	TRBV12-3/TRBV12-4	many	.	12	TGTGCCAGCAGTTTTGATAGCTACGAGCAGTACTTC	CASSFDSYEQYF
TRBJ2-1	TRBV24-1	.	TRBD2	16	TGTGCCACCAGTTACTCGACTAGCGGGAGCTTTGGTGAGCAGTTCTTC	CATSYSTSGSFGEQFF
TRBJ2-7	TRBV5-1	.	TRBD1	15	TGCGCCAGCAGCTGGCAGGGGGCTGTATCCTACGAGCAGTACTTC	CASSWQGAVSYEQYF
TRBJ2-3	TRBV12-3/TRBV12-4	many	.	13	TGTGCCAGCAGCCATGGAGCCACAGATACGCAGTATTTT	CASSHGATDTQYF
TRBJ2-1	TRBV25-1	few	.	11	TGTGCCAGCAGGGCCTACAATGAGCAGTTCTTC	CASRAYNEQFF
TRBJ2-2	TRBV7-3	many	.	14	TGTGCCAGCAGCTTTACAGCGAACACCGGGGAGCTGTTTTTT	CASSFTANTGELFF
TRBJ2-3	TRBV12-3/TRBV12-4	.	.	13	TGTGCCAGCAGTTTGGACTTTGATTTCACGCAGTATTTT	CASSLDFDFTQYF
TRBJ1-5	TRBV5-3	.	.	16	TGTGCCAGAAGCCCACGGGGGGTGTATAGCAATCAGCCCCAGCATTTT	CARSPRGVYSNQPQHF
TRBJ2-7	TRBV10-3	.	TRBD2	15	TGTGCCATCAGTAAGACTAGCGGGACAACCTACGAGCAGTACTTC	CAISKTSGTTYEQYF
TRBJ2-3	TRBV5-1	many	.	14	TGCGCCAGCAGCTTGGGGGCTTTCACAGATACGCAGTATTTT	CASSLGAFTDTQYF
TRBJ2-5	TRBV5-1	many	TRBD1	13	TGCGCCAGCAGCTTCGACAGGGGTGAGACCCAGTACTTC	CASSFDRGETQYF
TRBJ2-7	TRBV15	many	.	13	TGTGCCACCAGCAGAGGACGGAATTCTGAGCAGTACTTC	CATSRGRNSEQYF
TRBJ2-5	TRBV9	many	.	13	TGTGCCAGCAGTGCCCGTGGGAGGGAGACCCAGTACTTC	CASSARGRETQYF
TRBJ2-5	TRBV7-2	many	.	14	TGTGCCAGCAGCGCCCCCGCAGGGCGGGAGACCCAGTACTTC	CASSAPAGRETQYF
TRBJ1-5	TRBV14	many	.	16	TGTGCCAGCAGCCAAGGGGGGAAGGGTGAGTGCCAGCCCCAGCATTTT	CASSQGGKGECQPQHF
TRBJ2-1	TRBV6-5	many	TRBD2	19	TGTGCCAGCAGTTACTTCGGGACTAGCGGGAGGGACGAATACAATGAGCAGTTCTTC	CASSYFGTSGRDEYNEQFF
TRBJ2-5	TRBV20-1	.	TRBD2	13	TGCAGTGCCACGGGACTAGCAGAAGAGACCCAGTACTTC	CSATGLAEETQYF
TRBJ2-7	TRBV2	many	.	15	TGTGCCAGCGAATTAGGCCTAGCGCGACCCTACGAGCAGTACTTC	CASELGLARPYEQYF
TRBJ2-1	TRBV6-6	many	.	15	TGTGCCAGCAGTTACGTTGGAGGCAACAGGGATGAGCAGTTCTTC	CASSYVGGNRDEQFF
TRBJ2-3	TRBV5-1	many	.	13	TGCGCCAGCAGCTCCACGAGGGCAGATACGCAGTATTTT	CASSSTRADTQYF
TRBJ2-1	TRBV7-9	many	TRBD2	15	TGTGCCAGCAACCCCACCGGGGGGGGGTACAATGAGCAGTTCTTC	CASNPTGGGYNEQFF